Below, 26 T cell receptor beta chains from the same sample are listed, as sequenced in a study of T-cell reconstitution after alpha-beta-depleted transplantation in children. This sample's TCRbeta library carried unique molecular identifier barcodes. Each CDR3 protein is one row after TCRdb ran MiXCR on the PCR reads. Here the sample spans 600,000 to 800,000 distinct CDR3 sequences, about 12% being singletons. Sequenced material: PBMCs, taken before TCRalphabeta/CD19-depleted stem cell transplant. These receptors all come from a girl aged 2-10 years with congenital amegakaryocytic thrombocytopenia, due to receive a stem cell transplant.

In its sample, this clonotype was seen many times. This rearrangement joins TRBV20-1 to TRBJ2-7; TRBD1 agrees at 9 bases. Trimming took 7 bases from V and 1 from J; bases not matched to a gene: 2. Per the germline V gene, CDR1 is DFQATT and CDR2 is SNEGSKA (reference sequence). The CDR3 length is 12 residues. The CDR3 protein is CSGTGVSYEQYF. CDR3 nucleotides: TGCAGTGGGACAGGGGTGTCCTACGAGCAGTACTTC.

The chain employs TRBV12-3 or TRBV12-4 and TRBJ2-1; 15 bases map to TRBD2. Germline trimming cut 5 bases from V and 10 bases from J; bases unmatched to any gene: 9. The CDR3 covers 16 residues. In DNA, the CDR3 is TGTGCCAGCAGTACCACGGGACTAGCGGGAGGTGGAGAGCAGTTCTTC. This translates into CASSTTGLAGGGEQFF.

This clonotype was detected ten times or more. The chain is built from TRBV7-2 and TRBJ2-1; unclear D gene. V was pared by 6 bases and J by 7 bases, with 10 bases between. From germline, CDR1 is SGHTA and CDR2 FQGNSA. The CDR3 is 12 residues long. The CDR3: CASSKFGNEQFF. Written as DNA, the CDR3 is TGTGCCAGCAGTAAGTTCGGGAATGAGCAGTTCTTC.

Details on this clonotype: Relative to the germline gene, one junction end is altered; a read error may explain this. This rearrangement joins TRBV5-1 to TRBJ2-1; 8 bases match TRBD2. This CDR3 spans 14 amino acids. Germline V CDR1 and CDR2: SGHRS, YFSETQ. The CDR3 loop reads CATAVTSGYNEQLF. The CDR3 DNA sequence: TGCGCCACCGCGGTCACTAGCGGATACAATGAGCAGCTCTTC. Full variable domain (remainder filled in from reference TRBV5-1 and TRBJ2-1): KAGVTQTPRYLIKTRGQQVTLSCSPISGHRSVSWYQQTPGQGLQFLFEYFSETQRNKGNFPGRFSGRQFSNSRSEMNVSTLELGDSALYLCATAVTSGYNEQLFGPGTRLTVL.

The J gene is TRBJ2-5, the V gene TRBV20-1, with 12 bases matching TRBD2. In germline, CDR1 is DFQATT, CDR2 SNEGSKA (reference sequence). J lost 0 bases, V lost 1 base, and 12 bases had no gene match. The CDR3 consists of 19 residues. The CDR3: CSARVSETSGSWYQETQYF. CDR3 in DNA: TGCAGTGCTAGAGTTTCCGAGACTAGCGGGAGCTGGTACCAAGAGACCCAGTACTTC.

This CDR3 reads CASSQDLESYVGGLDEQYF. The DNA of the CDR3 is TGTGCCAGCAGCCAAGATTTGGAGTCGTATGTGGGAGGACTCGACGAGCAGTACTTC. V usage is TRBV4-2 and J usage is TRBJ2-7, with a possible D match to TRBD2 (6 bases). The germline CDR1 and CDR2 sequences are LGHNA and YNFKEQ. Trimming pared 0 bases from V and 5 bases from J, leaving 26 bases between. This CDR3 contains 19 residues.

The sample holds many counts of this clonotype. The chain employs TRBV7-9 and TRBJ2-7; D not certain. Germline CDR1 and CDR2: SEHNR and FQNEAQ (reference sequence). The V end was cut by 2 bases, the J end by 7 bases, with 12 bases between. The CDR3 length is 13 residues. The CDR3 loop reads CASSLLFSGEQYF. CDR3 in DNA: TGTGCCAGCAGCTTACTTTTTAGTGGGGAGCAGTACTTC.

This clonotype was counted many times. The chain is built from TRBV7-9 and TRBJ2-2, with D unclear. Trimming took off 5 bases at V and 6 bases at J, with 7 bases between the two ends. Germline V gene data show CDR1 as SEHNR and CDR2 as FQNEAQ (reference sequence). The CDR3 has 12 residues. Here the CDR3 reads CASSPMSGELFF. CDR3 nucleotide sequence: TGTGCCAGCAGCCCGATGTCCGGGGAGCTGTTTTTT.

Ten or more counts support this clonotype. The chain couples TRBV5-5 to TRBJ1-1; no reliable D call. CDR1 and CDR2 from the germline V gene are SGHKS and YYEKEE (reference sequence). V was clipped by 5 bases and J by 10 bases, with 12 bases between them. The length of the CDR3 is 11 residues. CDR3 sequence: CASRDGLGAFF. The CDR3 DNA reads TGTGCCAGCAGAGACGGCCTAGGAGCTTTCTTT.

This sequence joins TRBV10-3 and TRBJ2-1; no firm D call. The CDR3 runs to 11 residues. Trimming removed 5 bases from V and 9 bases from J, with 8 bases in between. Germline V gene lookup returns CDR1 ENHRY and CDR2 SYGVKD. For the CDR3, the DNA is TGTGCCATCAGTCGTAGTAGTGAGCAGTTCTTC. Protein: CAISRSSEQFF.

There are many counts of this clonotype. V usage is TRBV5-1 and J usage is TRBJ2-3; 11 positions agree with TRBD2. Germline V gives CDR1 SGHRS, CDR2 YFSETQ. CDR3 length: 16 amino acids. V trimming: 3 bases; J trimming: 3 bases; junction bases outside the gene matches: 6. This CDR3 is CASSSLLAGATDTQYF. CDR3 nucleotides: TGCGCCAGCAGCTCCCTACTAGCGGGAGCGACAGATACGCAGTATTTT. Together with reference TRBV5-1 and TRBJ2-3, the CDR3 gives the full variable domain: KAGVTQTPRYLIKTRGQQVTLSCSPISGHRSVSWYQQTPGQGLQFLFEYFSETQRNKGNFPGRFSGRQFSNSRSEMNVSTLELGDSALYLCASSSLLAGATDTQYFGPGTRLTVL.

V is TRBV29-1 and J is TRBJ2-1; D not resolved. CDR3 length: 12 amino acids. Trimming cost V 5 bases and J 5 bases, with 10 bases left between them. Germline CDR1 SQVTM, CDR2 ANQGSEA. Here the CDR3 DNA reads TGCAGCGTTTCCCCCGGTCACAATGAGCAGTTCTTC. Its protein is CSVSPGHNEQFF.

This clonotype came up a few times. The chain employs TRBV10-3 and TRBJ2-5; 13 positions agree with TRBD2. The CDR3 loop spans 15 amino acids. After removal of 8 bases from V and 6 bases from J, the junction contained 9 bases not matched to a gene. The germline CDR1 and CDR2 sequences are ENHRY and SYGVKD. CDR3 sequence: CAIGSGLAGRKTQYF. CDR3 bases: TGTGCCATCGGGTCGGGACTAGCGGGACGGAAGACCCAGTACTTC.

The V gene is TRBV3-1, the J gene TRBJ2-2; tentative D call: TRBD2 (5 bases). Trimming shortened V by 3 bases and J by 0 bases, and 14 bases separated the two germline ends. This CDR3 is 17 amino acids long. The germline gives CDR1 LGHDT, CDR2 YNNKEL (reference sequence). For the CDR3, the DNA is TGTGCCAGCAGCCATTTTCCTCGAGCGGCGAACACCGGGGAGCTGTTTTTT. This translates into CASSHFPRAANTGELFF. The complete variable domain, with remaining parts taken from reference TRBV3-1 and TRBJ2-2, reads DTAVSQTPKYLVTQMGNDKSIKCEQNLGHDTMYWYKQDSKKFLKIMFSYNNKELIINETVPNRFSPKSPDKAHLNLHINSLELGDSAVYFCASSHFPRAANTGELFFGEGSRLTVL.

This clonotype was seen many times. The DNA of the CDR3 is TGCAGTGCTAGACCGGACTATGCTTACAATGAGCAGTTCTTC. Its protein is CSARPDYAYNEQFF. This chain uses TRBV20-1 with TRBJ2-1; TRBD2 is a possible D gene (6 bases). The CDR3 spans 14 residues. With 2 bases removed from V and 4 bases from J, the gap between germline ends came to 12 bases. The germline V gene encodes CDR1 DFQATT and CDR2 SNEGSKA (reference sequence).

This clonotype has a count of ten or more. The chain uses TRBV5-1 and TRBJ2-3; unclear D gene. This CDR3 has 15 residues. Trimming cost V 3 bases and J 0 bases, with 11 bases left between them. Germline values: CDR1 SGHRS, CDR2 YFSETQ. CDR3 in amino acids: CASSYVASSTDTQYF. DNA of the CDR3: TGCGCCAGCAGCTATGTCGCTAGTAGCACAGATACGCAGTATTTT.

This clonotype has only a few counts. This rearrangement joins TRBV20-1 to TRBJ2-5; the D is unclear. The CDR3 sequence is 15 residues long. Trimming left V 6 bases short and J 0 bases short, with 17 bases between. CDR1 is DFQATT and CDR2 is SNEGSKA in the germline V gene (reference sequence). This CDR3 reads CSAGKGRAYQETQYF. CDR3 nucleotides: TGCAGTGCGGGGAAAGGACGGGCGTACCAAGAGACCCAGTACTTC.

This clonotype was recorded a few times. V gene TRBV3-1 combines with J gene TRBJ2-7; no reliable D call. Trimming stripped 0 bases from V and 10 bases from J, with 13 bases between. There are 13 residues in the CDR3. Looked up from germline, CDR1 is LGHDT and CDR2 is YNNKEL (reference sequence). The CDR3 nucleotides read TGTGCCAGCAGCCAAGAACAGTTCAGAGATCAGTACTTC. Protein: CASSQEQFRDQYF.

This clonotype was seen a handful of times. The J gene is TRBJ2-4, the V gene TRBV11-1; a weak D match, TRBD2 (5 bases). CDR1 is SGHAT, CDR2 FQDESV, per germline (reference sequence). V was cut by 1 base and J by 8 bases, with 18 bases left in between. This CDR3 is built from 16 residues. Here the CDR3 reads CASSLGSGGPKDIQYF. For the CDR3, the DNA is TGTGCCAGCAGCTTAGGATCAGGCGGGCCAAAGGACATTCAGTACTTC.

This clonotype was recorded only once. The chain couples TRBV3-1 to TRBJ2-1; 10 positions agree with TRBD2. The CDR3 totals 16 residues. Germline V CDR1 and CDR2: LGHDT, YNNKEL (reference sequence). J was trimmed by 7 bases and V by 0 bases; bases with no gene match: 6. The CDR3 sequence: CASSQDLSGRRNEQFF. In DNA, the CDR3 is TGTGCCAGCAGCCAAGATCTTAGCGGGAGGCGTAATGAGCAGTTCTTC.

This clonotype was seen only a few times. V usage is TRBV15 and J usage is TRBJ1-2; D remains unclear. Germline lookup yields CDR1 LNHNV and CDR2 YYDKDF (reference sequence). There are 14 residues in the CDR3. V gave up 0 bases and J gave up 2 bases, with 7 bases separating them. The CDR3 coding sequence is TGTGCCACCAGCAGAGATCCGGGGAACTATGGCTACACCTTC. It encodes CATSRDPGNYGYTF.

This clonotype has more than one count but fewer than ten. The V and J genes are TRBV5-1 and TRBJ2-1, with 10 nucleotides matching TRBD2. Germline V gene lookup returns CDR1 SGHRS and CDR2 YFSETQ. The V and J ends lost 4 bases and 5 bases, in that order; junction bases with no gene match: 6. The CDR3 sequence is 15 residues long. The CDR3 sequence: CASSPGLAYNNEQFF. CDR3 nucleotides: TGCGCCAGCAGCCCGGGACTAGCGTACAACAATGAGCAGTTCTTC.

This clonotype was seen a handful of times. V usage is TRBV15 and J usage is TRBJ2-7, with 11 bases that match TRBD2. Germline CDR1 LNHNV, CDR2 YYDKDF (reference sequence). J was trimmed by 7 bases and V by 1 base; bases with no gene match: 12. CDR3 length: 17 amino acids. Here the CDR3 reads CATSRGPQTSGVREQYF. The DNA of the CDR3 is TGTGCCACCAGCAGAGGCCCCCAGACTAGCGGGGTGAGGGAGCAGTACTTC.

Many counts were recorded for this clonotype. This rearrangement joins TRBV12-3 or TRBV12-4 to TRBJ1-1; D might be TRBD1 (5 bases). V was shortened by 6 bases and J by 0 bases, with 14 bases between the two germline ends. The CDR3 has 15 residues. CDR3 sequence: CASSPMTVMNTEAFF. DNA of the CDR3: TGTGCCAGCAGCCCCATGACAGTCATGAACACTGAAGCTTTCTTT.

This clonotype appeared a few times. The chain is built from TRBV11-2 and TRBJ2-1; 15 bases fit TRBD2. CDR3 size: 21 residues. V dropped 5 bases and J dropped 0; count of bases not matched to a gene: 14. From germline, CDR1 is SGHAT and CDR2 FQNNGV. CDR3 sequence reads: CASSRPLRTSGRDSSYNEQFF. The CDR3 DNA reads as TGTGCCAGCAGCCGACCACTAAGGACTAGCGGGAGGGATAGCTCCTACAATGAGCAGTTCTTC. Drawing the rest from reference TRBV11-2 and TRBJ2-1, the complete variable domain is EAGVAQSPRYKIIEKRQSVAFWCNPISGHATLYWYQQILGQGPKLLIQFQNNGVVDDSQLPKDRFSAERLKGVDSTLKIQPAKLEDSAVYLCASSRPLRTSGRDSSYNEQFFGPGTRLTVL.

This clonotype was seen a few times. The chain carries TRBV20-1 and TRBJ2-7; 8 nucleotides line up with TRBD1. V shed 7 bases and J 4 bases; nucleotides not matched to a gene: 9. The CDR3 length is 13 residues. Per germline, CDR1 DFQATT and CDR2 SNEGSKA (reference sequence). CDR3 DNA: TGCAGTGGTACCGGGACAGGTATTTACGAGCAGTACTTC. It yields the protein CSGTGTGIYEQYF.